Included here is one TCR beta chain sequence, with context. Antigen unknown. Naive CD8 cells comprised CD45RO-negative, CCR7-positively selected cells, excluding terminally differentiated effector memory CD45RA+ cells. This specimen comes from a study of shared clonotypes between healthy human individuals. Study-level information: Each donor had three CD4 naive, three CD4 memory, two CD8 naive and one CD8 memory plate. Broader study findings: Roughly 4.6% of naive CD4 clonotypes were common to several donors.

Some clones are missing from TCRdb's copy, which holds only in-frame ones; the method was immunoSEQ multiplex PCR. The table lists roughly 2.1 million clones, about 92% of them singletons. Germline V gene lookup returns CDR1 GTSNPN and CDR2 SVGIG (reference sequence). This CDR3 has 13 residues. V gave up 2 bases and J gave up 7 bases, with 14 bases separating them. This rearrangement joins TRBV30 to TRBJ1-2; possible D gene TRBD1, 6 bases. Source material: naive CD8+ T cells from PBMCs. The clonotype was recovered from a man in his late teens or twenties in good health. Some clones in this sample may be carry-over from other donors' samples. CDR3 in amino acids: CAWSQTGEGGYTF. CDR3 coding DNA: TGTGCCTGGAGTCAGACAGGAGAGGGTGGCTACACCTTC.